These T cell receptor beta chains were read from a single sample in a study of cytomegalovirus exposure and HLA in healthy donors. Only in-frame clones appear in the TCRdb table, and some are missing; sequencing was by immunoSEQ multiplex PCR. This table has more than 150,000 clones, around 77% appearing once. Source material: PBMCs. The receptors shown here come from a woman aged 25 to 45 in good health and CMV-seronegative. Each CDR3 is given with its conserved first and last residue. D genes are given only for firm matches. Clone size, where shown, is once, few, many, or a class for clones that have expanded.

d_call j_call clone_size v_call cdr3_aa cdr3_nt
TRBD2 TRBJ2-7 - TRBV9 CASSFRLAGAYEQYF TGTGCCAGCAGCTTCCGACTAGCGGGGGCGTACGAGCAGTACTTC
- TRBJ2-1 once TRBV21-1 CASSFRSHLRYNEQFF TGTGCCAGCAGCTTCCGGAGTCATCTACGATACAATGAGCAGTTCTTC
- TRBJ1-1 - TRBV2 CASVKTGNTEAFF TGTGCCAGCGTTAAGACGGGGAACACTGAAGCTTTCTTT
- TRBJ2-3 - TRBV11-2 CASSSYGGADTQYF TGTGCCAGCAGCTCTTACGGAGGAGCGGATACGCAGTATTTT
- TRBJ2-6 once TRBV7-3 CASSLVSTGGGANVLTF TGTGCCAGCAGCTTAGTCTCGACAGGTGGGGGGGCCAACGTCCTGACTTTC
- TRBJ2-7 - TRBV4-2 CASSQSRVRSYEQYF TGTGCCAGCAGCCAATCTCGGGTACGTTCCTACGAGCAGTACTTC
- TRBJ2-7 - TRBV9 CASSGVAGNYYEQYF TGTGCCAGCAGCGGAGTGGCGGGGAACTACTACGAGCAGTACTTC
TRBD1 TRBJ1-5 few TRBV27 CASSLYRGHQPQHF TGTGCCAGCAGTTTATACAGGGGGCATCAGCCCCAGCATTTT
- TRBJ1-5 - TRBV19 CASTLAKGWNQPQHF TGTGCCAGTACCCTAGCTAAAGGGTGGAATCAGCCCCAGCATTTT
- TRBJ2-3 - TRBV10-3 CAHGQGDTQYF TGTGCCCATGGTCAGGGAGATACGCAGTATTTT
- TRBJ2-7 - TRBV28 CASSFPRGTYEQYF TGTGCCAGCAGTTTCCCGCGCGGGACCTACGAGCAGTACTTC
- TRBJ2-2 - TRBV4-3 CASSQNILATITGELFF TGCGCCAGCAGCCAAAATATCCTAGCGACTATCACCGGGGAGCTGTTTTTT
- TRBJ2-5 - TRBV5-6 CASSMDPSGQYF TGTGCCAGCAGCATGGACCCATCCGGCCAGTACTTC
TRBD1 TRBJ2-2 - TRBV9 CASSGTGGIDTGELFF TGTGCCAGCAGCGGGACAGGGGGGATCGACACCGGGGAGCTGTTTTTT
- TRBJ1-2 - TRBV27 CASSLGGHRGYTF TGTGCCAGCAGTTTAGGAGGCCATCGTGGCTACACCTTC
- TRBJ1-4 - TRBV29-1 CSVESRGGEKLFF TGCAGCGTTGAATCAAGGGGAGGTGAAAAACTGTTTTTT
- TRBJ1-6 few TRBV2 CASTQYLSPLHF TGTGCCAGCACACAGTATCTCTCACCCCTCCACTTT
- TRBJ2-2 - TRBV29-1 CSVSYRANTGELFF TGCAGCGTCTCCTACAGGGCTAACACCGGGGAGCTGTTTTTT
- TRBJ1-6 - TRBV30 CAWSVASSYNSPLHF TGTGCCTGGAGTGTAGCAAGCTCCTATAATTCACCCCTCCACTTT
TRBD1 TRBJ1-1 - TRBV4-1 CASSHVDRDSAEAFF TGCGCCAGCAGCCATGTGGACAGGGACTCCGCTGAAGCTTTCTTT
TRBD1 TRBJ2-1 - TRBV5-1 CASSLRTGGYNEQFF TGCGCCAGCAGCTTGCGGACAGGGGGTTACAATGAGCAGTTCTTC
- TRBJ2-3 - TRBV7-3 CASSSMRAAGHTQYF TGTGCCAGCAGCTCAATGCGGGCGGCGGGGCATACGCAGTATTTT
- TRBJ2-2 - TRBV7-3 CASSLAMNTGELFF TGTGCCAGCAGCTTAGCGATGAACACCGGGGAGCTGTTTTTT
- TRBJ1-2 - TRBV7-6 CASSKEGASNYGYTF TGTGCCAGCAGTAAGGAAGGGGCTTCTAACTATGGCTACACCTTC
- TRBJ1-1 - TRBV6-6 CASSYGTSREDTEAFF TGTGCCAGCAGTTATGGGACCTCCCGGGAGGACACTGAAGCTTTCTTT
- TRBJ2-7 - TRBV5-1 CASSTINDGPSEQYF TGCGCCAGCAGCACAATTAATGATGGGCCCAGCGAGCAGTACTTC
TRBD1 TRBJ2-2 - TRBV2 CASAPGGQGSGELFF TGTGCCAGCGCGCCGGGGGGACAGGGGTCCGGGGAGCTGTTTTTT
- TRBJ1-1 - TRBV5-1 CASSLNSGEGEAFF TGCGCCAGCAGCTTGAACAGTGGGGAGGGTGAAGCTTTCTTT
TRBD2 TRBJ2-3 - TRBV9 CASSVRSGGSADTQYF TGTGCCAGCAGCGTCCGGAGCGGGGGGTCCGCAGATACGCAGTATTTT
TRBD1 TRBJ1-2 - TRBV7-9 CASRSAGGGIISGYTF TGTGCCAGCAGGTCCGCAGGGGGTGGGATTATTTCTGGCTACACCTTC
- TRBJ1-2 - TRBV7-9 CASSASEVYGYTF TGTGCCAGCAGCGCATCGGAGGTTTATGGCTACACCTTC
TRBD1 TRBJ1-1 - TRBV9 CASSVGILGQGRTEAFF TGTGCCAGCAGCGTAGGTATTTTGGGACAGGGACGAACTGAAGCTTTCTTT
- TRBJ1-4 - TRBV2 CAATWASEKLFF TGTGCCGCCACTTGGGCATCCGAAAAACTGTTTTTT
- TRBJ2-7 - TRBV7-9 CASSGSNEQYF TGTGCCAGTTCGGGGTCCAACGAGCAGTACTTC
- TRBJ2-3 few TRBV4-3 CASSQRVGVGHHTDTQYF TGCGCCAGCAGCCAGAGAGTAGGGGTGGGACACCACACAGATACGCAGTATTTT
TRBD1 TRBJ1-3 - TRBV4-1 CASSQPGQGGNTIYF TGCGCCAGCAGCCAACCGGGACAGGGTGGAAACACCATATATTTT
- TRBJ2-5 once TRBV15 CATSRGLETQYF TGTGCCACCAGCAGAGGACTAGAGACCCAGTACTTC
TRBD1 TRBJ2-7 - TRBV6-6 CASSSDGTGNYEQYF TGTGCCAGCAGTTCAGATGGGACAGGGAACTACGAGCAGTACTTC
- TRBJ2-7 - TRBV10-2 CASSVNSGLDDEQYF TGCGCCAGCAGTGTAAACAGCGGACTCGACGACGAGCAGTACTTC
- TRBJ1-2 once TRBV19 CASSLRQVNYGYTF TGTGCCAGTAGTCTCCGACAGGTGAACTATGGCTACACCTTC
TRBD1 TRBJ2-1 once TRBV5-1 CASSEETGPLEQFF TGCGCCAGCAGCGAGGAGACAGGGCCGCTGGAGCAGTTCTTC
- TRBJ1-6 - TRBV25-1 CASSRAGLHSPLHF TGTGCCAGCAGTCGGGCGGGGTTACATTCACCCCTCCACTTT
- TRBJ1-1 - TRBV7-2 CASSLTKGNTEAFF TGTGCCAGCAGCTTAACTAAAGGGAACACTGAAGCTTTCTTT
TRBD1 TRBJ2-1 - TRBV9 CASSIDRVDEQFF TGTGCCAGCAGCATTGACAGGGTTGATGAGCAGTTCTTC
- TRBJ1-2 - TRBV7-2 CASSLAATVAGHGYTF TGTGCCAGCAGCTTAGCCGCGACAGTGGCTGGTCATGGCTACACCTTC
TRBD2 TRBJ2-5 - TRBV4-2 CASSRREPRAGGQAAQYF TGTGCCAGCAGCCGCCGAGAGCCACGGGCGGGGGGGCAGGCGGCCCAGTACTTC
TRBD2 TRBJ2-1 - TRBV30 CAWSSGANNEQFF TGTGCCTGGAGTAGCGGGGCTAACAATGAGCAGTTCTTC
TRBD2 TRBJ2-2 - TRBV29-1 CSVEEFERGGLPGTGELFF TGCAGCGTTGAAGAGTTTGAGCGGGGGGGCCTTCCGGGCACCGGGGAGCTGTTTTTT
TRBD1 TRBJ2-3 - TRBV2 CASRASPGTGFFTDTQYF TGTGCCAGCAGAGCAAGCCCCGGGACAGGTTTTTTCACAGATACGCAGTATTTT
TRBD1 TRBJ1-2 - TRBV6-6 CASSFRDRGEYGYTF TGTGCCAGCAGTTTCCGGGACAGGGGAGAGTATGGCTACACCTTC
TRBD1 TRBJ2-3 - TRBV6-5 CASSPLGTGTGTQYF TGTGCCAGCAGTCCTCTAGGGACAGGGACAGGGACGCAGTATTTT
TRBD1 TRBJ1-2 - TRBV25-1 CASSGGQGLGYTF TGTGCCAGCAGTGGGGGACAGGGACTCGGCTACACCTTC
TRBD2 TRBJ2-3 - TRBV7-6 CASSLGASGGSPDTQYF TGTGCCAGCAGCTTAGGTGCTAGCGGGGGGTCTCCAGATACGCAGTATTTT
TRBD2 TRBJ2-1 - TRBV7-9 CASSLAASLAGWQFF TGTGCCAGCAGCTTAGCCGCGTCACTAGCGGGATGGCAGTTCTTC
TRBD1 TRBJ1-3 - TRBV7-8 CASSPTGGPGNTIYF TGTGCCAGCAGCCCAACAGGGGGCCCTGGAAACACCATATATTTT
TRBD1 TRBJ1-6 - TRBV2 CASSERQGNSPLHF TGTGCCAGCAGTGAAAGACAGGGAAATTCACCCCTCCACTTT
- TRBJ1-2 - TRBV6-1 CASSESGAKRGYGYTF TGTGCCAGCAGTGAAAGTGGGGCCAAAAGAGGCTATGGCTACACCTTC
TRBD2 TRBJ2-3 - TRBV7-2 CASSPTSSSGGWYTQYF TGTGCCAGCAGCCCCACCTCGTCTAGCGGGGGGTGGTATACGCAGTATTTT
- TRBJ2-1 once TRBV5-1 CASSLGDTNNEQFF TGCGCCAGCAGCTTGGGTGACACCAACAATGAGCAGTTCTTC
- TRBJ2-5 - TRBV5-1 CASSLYLGTQETQYF TGCGCCAGCAGCTTGTACCTCGGGACTCAAGAGACCCAGTACTTC